In this sample, the clone carrying this T cell receptor beta chain turned up a few times. Its antigen is still unknown. Cryopreserved PBMCs were CD4-enriched, then split into naive and memory cells. For less than eleven days, around 100,000 sorted CD4+ cells grew with T cell-depleted PBMCs and CEF. This sample stems from a study of CD4 T cells in relation to SARS-CoV-2 and coronaviruses. Study-level background: After roughly ten days of antigen culture, PBMC TCR beta CDR3s were sequenced. Regarding the study as a whole: About 65% of donors had memory CD4+ clonotypes crossrecognizing SARS-CoV-2 and common cold coronavirus spike.

There are 14 residues in the CDR3. Trimming pared 5 bases from V and 4 bases from J, leaving 13 bases between. The germline V gene encodes CDR1 LNHDA and CDR2 SQIVND (reference sequence). The method was immunoSEQ multiplex PCR; TCRdb's version includes in-frame clones alone and lacks a portion of them. The sample yields some 30,000 clones, around three quarters seen once. The chain has TRBV19 and TRBJ2-3; D is unresolved. This clonotype was obtained from an adult with COVID-19. Sequencing was performed on memory CD4+ T cells from PBMCs, cultured in vitro. The DNA for the CDR3 is TGTGCCAGTAGTCACCTTGGAGTGGCAGATACGCAGTATTTT. It translates to CASSHLGVADTQYF.